The clone carrying this T cell receptor beta chain was picked up many times. Its specificity is unknown. The sample is drawn from a study of T cell repertoires in cytomegalovirus infection. Each CDR3 protein gets one entry after TCRdb re-called the reads with MiXCR. The sample lists fewer than 900,000 distinct CDR3 sequences; about 28% were seen once. The V and J ends lost 4 bases and 4 bases, in that order; junction bases with no gene match: 19. Germline CDR1 and CDR2: MDHEN and SYDVKM. This CDR3 contains 20 residues. This TCR came from a human donor in good health (CMV status not recorded). Some clones in this sample may be carry-over from other donors' samples. Sequencing used cultured CD8+ T cells from PBMCs, obtained from culture after CMV antigen stimulation. The chain is built from TRBV28 and TRBJ2-3, with 11 bases lining up with TRBD1. DNA of the CDR3: TGTGCCAGCAGTTCCATCGTTTGGCCCCGGGACAGGGGGGAGGCAGATACGCAGTATTTT. Translating gives CASSSIVWPRDRGEADTQYF.